This T cell receptor (beta chain) was sequenced in a study of T cells after yellow fever vaccination. Overall study results and limits: Detected again after the booster were most primary-vaccination clones, at nearly 97% CD4 and more than 70% CD8. Abundant clonotypes from the bulk population could get into FACS-sorted repertoires as contaminants.

This clonotype occurred many times. Antigen unknown. 5'RACE template switching added a universal primer site and UMIs to TCR cDNA. MiXCR, applied by TCRdb to the 5' RACE reads, yields one record per CDR3 protein. The sample has fewer than 450,000 distinct CDR3 sequences, approximately 10% seen once; the top ten hold roughly 18%. CDR3 size: 13 residues. Looked up from germline, CDR1 is MGHRA and CDR2 is YSYEKL. The V end lost 1 base, the J end lost 4 bases, and 7 bases lay between the germline ends. The J gene is TRBJ1-2, the V gene TRBV4-1; D not certain. The sequences come from PBMCs, collected on the day of the first yellow fever vaccination. The sequence came from a young man who received the YFV17D yellow fever vaccine. Written as DNA, the CDR3 is TGCGCCAGCAGCCAAGGGGGATCCTATGGCTACACCTTC. Its protein product is CASSQGGSYGYTF.